A selection of T cell receptor beta chains follows, all from one sample in a study of blood T cell repertoires in COVID-19. Profiling relied on immunoSEQ multiplex PCR, and the TCRdb table lists in-frame clones only, not all of them. The table lists roughly 260,000 clones, more than 70% of them singletons. The sequenced sample was peripheral blood. All receptors derive from a woman aged 40 to 50 who had recovered from COVID-19. Each CDR3 is given with its conserved first and last residue. The D gene is left open where the match is weak.

d_call cdr3_length v_call cdr3_aa
TRBD1 15 TRBV5-1 CASSHDRGANYGYTF
TRBD2 16 TRBV7-9 CASSTLAGGPGGELFF
TRBD1 15 TRBV11-2 CASRKPGQGYYEQYF
TRBD1 11 TRBV2 CARQGEYGYTF
. 14 TRBV25-1 CASSESSDWAPLHF
. 13 TRBV12-3/TRBV12-4 CASSTPGIIEQYF
. 15 TRBV24-1 CATSDPRGSTDTQYF
TRBD1 19 TRBV3-1/TRBV3-2 CASSPRQGAAWEDNSPLHF
TRBD1 15 TRBV7-9 CASSPGQGENTEAFF
. 13 TRBV7-2 CASSPRAVGGYTF
TRBD1 15 TRBV27 CASSRVQGLNEKLFF
TRBD1 15 TRBV7-2 CASRKGQGAQETQYF
TRBD1 13 TRBV2 CASSVQGGEKLFF
. 13 TRBV10-3 CAIRVSEGHEQFF
TRBD1 16 TRBV4-3 CASSQATGGSYNEQFF
TRBD2 17 TRBV19 CASSIDRLAGGADTQYF
. 11 TRBV19 CASSTRETQYF
. 16 TRBV19 CASSQLLGGGRTEAFF
. 15 TRBV27 CASKQWTATNEKLFF
. 17 TRBV19 CASSTPGEGKTYNEQFF
. 16 TRBV18 CASSPRPARAAGELFF
. 13 TRBV4-3 CASSQGSQGEQYF
. 14 TRBV6-5 CASTLGGSTDTQYF
. 14 TRBV7-2 CASSLASGSYEQYF
TRBD1 13 TRBV5-4 CASSRDREEKLFF
TRBD1 16 TRBV4-2 CASSQVRQGDGYGYTF
TRBD1 14 TRBV19 CASRRDRGNTEAFF
. 14 TRBV3-1/TRBV3-2 CASSQQGFYNEQFF
. 15 TRBV20-1 CSASNRGGSNQPQHF
. 15 TRBV2 CASTPTGISTDTQYF
TRBD2 15 TRBV28 CASTPGGRDSYEQYF
. 13 TRBV12-3/TRBV12-4 CASSSPVQETQYF
. 12 TRBV2 CASKRGYEKLFF
TRBD1 15 TRBV7-2 CASSRGQGTNYGYTF
. 13 TRBV12-3/TRBV12-4 CASSFSRGNTIYF
. 15 TRBV28 CASSPPNGQGESYTF
TRBD2 16 TRBV5-1 CASSSGPGGGTGELFF
TRBD1 16 TRBV11-2 CASSSGPGTGGNEQFF
TRBD1 15 TRBV6-5 CASSYRDGQGYGYTF
TRBD1 14 TRBV28 CASSSTGESYGYTF
. 15 TRBV2 CASKPRAGGNSPLHF
. 14 TRBV28 CASNRVLGGNGYTF
TRBD2 15 TRBV7-9 CASSPPGGGLYEQYF
TRBD1 15 TRBV19 CASSMRQGYNYGYTF
. 17 TRBV5-1 CASSFSGSRRSRYEQFF